At least ten counts were recorded for the clone carrying this TCR beta chain. The sample comes from a study of CD8 T cells in ankylosing spondylitis. The CDR3 loop spans 13 amino acids. Germline values: CDR1 SEHNR, CDR2 FQNEAQ (reference sequence). V was clipped by 7 bases and J by 3 bases; unmatched bases: 5. TCRdb redid the calling of the 5' RACE reads with MiXCR, one entry per CDR3 protein. The sample gives under 170,000 distinct CDR3 sequences, 44% of which show up once; around 15% is in the top ten. The sequence was collected from a male donor with ankylosing spondylitis. V is TRBV7-9 and J is TRBJ1-1, with 7 positions matching TRBD1. Source material: synovial fluid, either unsorted or a sorted T cell fraction (not recorded which). The CDR3 nucleotides are TGTGCCAGCACCCCTACAGGGGACACTGAAGCTTTCTTT. Protein: CASTPTGDTEAFF. Combining the CDR3 with reference TRBV7-9 and TRBJ1-1 gives the whole variable domain DTGVSQNPRHKITKRGQNVTFRCDPISEHNRLYWYRQTLGQGPEFLTYFQNEAQLEKSRLLSDRFSAERPKGSFSTLEIQRTEQGDSAMYLCASTPTGDTEAFFGQGTRLTVV.